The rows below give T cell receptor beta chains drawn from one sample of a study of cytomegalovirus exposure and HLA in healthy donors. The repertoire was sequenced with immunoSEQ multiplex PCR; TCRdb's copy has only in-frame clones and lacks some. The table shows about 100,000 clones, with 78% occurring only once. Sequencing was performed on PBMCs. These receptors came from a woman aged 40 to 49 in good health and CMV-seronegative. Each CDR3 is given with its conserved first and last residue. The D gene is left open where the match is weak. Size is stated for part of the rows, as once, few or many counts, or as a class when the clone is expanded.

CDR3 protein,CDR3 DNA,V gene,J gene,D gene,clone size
CATSRDPAARNEKLFF,TGTGCCACCAGCAGAGATCCGGCAGCGCGAAATGAAAAACTGTTTTTT,TRBV15,TRBJ1-4,NA,NA
CASSALGLAGFAQYF,TGTGCCAGCAGCGCGCTTGGGCTAGCGGGATTCGCCCAGTACTTC,TRBV27,TRBJ2-5,TRBD2,NA
CASSLDGIRNEQYF,TGTGCCAGCAGTTTGGACGGGATTAGGAACGAGCAGTACTTC,TRBV28,TRBJ2-7,NA,NA
CASSIGAGGNYEQYF,TGTGCCAGTAGTATAGGGGCAGGGGGAAACTACGAGCAGTACTTC,TRBV19,TRBJ2-7,TRBD1,NA
CASSEGLAGPEQFF,TGTGCCAGCAGCGAGGGACTAGCGGGACCTGAGCAGTTCTTC,TRBV6-5,TRBJ2-1,TRBD2,NA
CASSLSPQGTEAFF,TGTGCCAGCAGCTTATCTCCACAGGGGACTGAAGCTTTCTTT,TRBV7-2,TRBJ1-1,TRBD1,NA
CASSLESGYNEQFF,TGCGCCAGCAGCTTGGAATCAGGCTACAATGAGCAGTTCTTC,TRBV5-1,TRBJ2-1,NA,NA
CASSQQASEGYEQYF,TGTGCCAGCAGCCAACAAGCGTCAGAGGGCTACGAGCAGTACTTC,TRBV9,TRBJ2-7,NA,NA
CASSLAVGSFQGYGYTF,TGTGCCAGCAGCTTGGCAGTGGGCTCCTTCCAAGGCTATGGCTACACCTTC,TRBV5-5,TRBJ1-2,NA,NA
CASSRSEKLFF,TGTGCCAGCAGCAGGTCTGAAAAACTGTTTTTT,TRBV28,TRBJ1-4,NA,NA
CASSLESGRSTEAFF,TGTGCCAGCAGCTTAGAGTCCGGGAGGAGCACTGAAGCTTTCTTT,TRBV7-3,TRBJ1-1,NA,NA
CASGTGPGEQFF,TGTGCCAGCGGGACAGGGCCGGGGGAGCAGTTCTTC,TRBV7-2,TRBJ2-1,TRBD1,NA
CSARLEGYTF,TGCAGTGCCAGACTGGAGGGCTACACCTTC,TRBV20-1,TRBJ1-2,NA,NA
CASSLLLATGELFF,TGTGCCAGCAGCTTGTTGCTGGCCACCGGGGAGCTGTTTTTT,TRBV11-2,TRBJ2-2,NA,NA
CASRNMNTGELFF,TGTGCCAGCAGGAACATGAACACCGGGGAGCTGTTTTTT,TRBV2,TRBJ2-2,NA,once
CASSVGGLNEKLFF,TGTGCCAGCAGCGTAGGTGGGCTTAATGAAAAACTGTTTTTT,TRBV9,TRBJ1-4,NA,NA
CASSLSRSGSYEQYF,TGCGCCAGCAGCTTAAGCCGTAGCGGTTCCTACGAGCAGTACTTC,TRBV5-1,TRBJ2-7,NA,few
CASRATSTNTQYF,TGTGCCAGCAGAGCTACTAGCACAAATACGCAGTATTTT,TRBV25-1,TRBJ2-3,NA,NA
CSARQGNEQYF,TGCAGTGCTAGACAGGGGAACGAGCAGTACTTC,TRBV20-1,TRBJ2-7,NA,NA
CASSPTRDRDYGTQYF,TGTGCCAGTAGTCCCACCCGGGACAGGGATTACGGGACCCAGTACTTC,TRBV19,TRBJ2-5,TRBD1,NA
CASSYATGENTEAFF,TGTGCCAGCAGTTACGCCACAGGGGAGAACACTGAAGCTTTCTTT,TRBV6-5,TRBJ1-1,TRBD1,few
CASSQATRGEDPYNEQFF,TGCGCCAGCAGCCAAGCAACACGGGGGGAGGACCCCTACAATGAGCAGTTCTTC,TRBV4-3,TRBJ2-1,TRBD2,NA
CASSQDLSTSLRSYNEQFF,TGCGCCAGCAGCCAAGATCTATCGACTAGCTTACGCTCCTACAATGAGCAGTTCTTC,TRBV4-3,TRBJ2-1,TRBD2,NA
CASRRISYNSPLHF,TGTGCCAGCAGGCGGATATCCTATAATTCACCCCTCCACTTT,TRBV2,TRBJ1-6,NA,NA
CASSFSGQETQYF,TGTGCCAGCAGCTTTAGCGGTCAAGAGACCCAGTACTTC,TRBV7-8,TRBJ2-5,NA,NA
CASQKTGNSLSDTQYF,TGTGCCAGCCAAAAGACAGGGAATTCTCTTTCAGATACGCAGTATTTT,TRBV19,TRBJ2-3,TRBD1,once
CASSSITSTGSNYGYTF,TGTGCCAGCAGTTCCATAACCTCGACAGGGAGCAACTATGGCTACACCTTC,TRBV28,TRBJ1-2,TRBD1,few
CASSSPGQGYNEQFF,TGTGCCAGTAGTAGCCCGGGACAGGGCTACAATGAGCAGTTCTTC,TRBV19,TRBJ2-1,TRBD1,NA
CASTPQALMNTEAFF,TGTGCCAGCACCCCCCAGGCCCTCATGAACACTGAAGCTTTCTTT,TRBV28,TRBJ1-1,NA,NA
CASSEPSGLSYNEQFF,TGCGCCAGCAGTGAGCCCTCCGGTCTCTCCTACAATGAGCAGTTCTTC,TRBV10-1,TRBJ2-1,NA,NA
CASSLASGTGGNYGYTF,TGTGCCAGCAGCTTAGCCTCCGGGACAGGGGGAAACTATGGCTACACCTTC,TRBV13,TRBJ1-2,TRBD1,NA
CASSLTNQPQHF,TGTGCCAGCAGCCTAACCAATCAGCCCCAGCATTTT,TRBV7-2,TRBJ1-5,NA,NA
CASSGTRGPAYGYTF,TGTGCCAGCAGCGGAACCAGGGGGCCCGCGTATGGCTACACCTTC,TRBV21-1,TRBJ1-2,NA,NA
CSVGKGDRTNYGYTF,TGCAGCGTTGGTAAAGGGGACAGAACTAACTATGGCTACACCTTC,TRBV29-1,TRBJ1-2,TRBD1,once
CASRVGNEQFF,TGTGCCTCGAGAGTCGGGAATGAGCAGTTCTTC,TRBV18,TRBJ2-1,NA,once
CASSLRGGTQIYEQYF,TGTGCCAGCAGTTTACGGGGGGGGACCCAAATATACGAGCAGTACTTC,TRBV27,TRBJ2-7,TRBD2,NA
CASSLGGANTEAFF,TGTGCCAGCAGTTTGGGGGGGGCGAACACTGAAGCTTTCTTT,TRBV27,TRBJ1-1,NA,few
CAITPYLSGNTIYF,TGTGCCATTACTCCTTACCTCTCTGGAAACACCATATATTTT,TRBV21-1,TRBJ1-3,NA,few
CASSRRTADNEKLFF,TGTGCCAGTAGCAGGAGGACAGCCGATAATGAAAAACTGTTTTTT,TRBV19,TRBJ1-4,NA,NA
CSATREGNGELFF,TGCAGTGCCACGCGGGAGGGCAACGGGGAGCTGTTTTTT,TRBV29-1,TRBJ2-2,TRBD2,NA
CASSLNREYYGYTF,TGTGCCAGCAGCTTGAACAGGGAGTACTATGGCTACACCTTC,TRBV5-5,TRBJ1-2,NA,NA
CATSRVRGQGDQPQHF,TGTGCCACCAGCAGAGTAAGGGGGCAGGGGGATCAGCCCCAGCATTTT,TRBV15,TRBJ1-5,TRBD1,NA
CASSSAGQGPDTQYF,TGTGCCAGCAGTTCAGCGGGCCAGGGCCCAGATACGCAGTATTTT,TRBV28,TRBJ2-3,NA,NA
CASSISSGRGNEQFF,TGTGCCAGTAGTATTTCGAGCGGGAGGGGTAATGAGCAGTTCTTC,TRBV19,TRBJ2-1,TRBD2,NA
CSAYRGNYGYTF,TGCAGCGCTTACAGGGGGAACTATGGCTACACCTTC,TRBV29-1,TRBJ1-2,TRBD1,NA
CAIRASGGEQFF,TGTGCCATCAGGGCTAGCGGAGGTGAGCAGTTCTTC,TRBV10-3,TRBJ2-1,TRBD2,few
CASSSRDSSEAFF,TGTGCCAGCAGTTCACGGGACAGTTCAGAAGCTTTCTTT,TRBV6-5,TRBJ1-1,TRBD1,NA
CASSPRIGRRRSDEQFF,TGTGCCAGCAGCCCGCGAATAGGGAGAAGACGCTCGGATGAGCAGTTCTTC,TRBV9,TRBJ2-1,NA,few
CATSRAGTGYTGELFF,TGTGCCACCAGCAGAGCCGGGACAGGGTACACCGGGGAGCTGTTTTTT,TRBV15,TRBJ2-2,TRBD1,NA
CASSLRPMVSGRAREQYF,TGTGCCAGCAGCTTAAGGCCAATGGTGAGCGGGAGGGCGAGGGAGCAGTACTTC,TRBV7-2,TRBJ2-7,TRBD2,NA
CASSQDDSSSYNEQFF,TGTGCCAGCAGCCAAGATGACAGCAGCTCCTACAATGAGCAGTTCTTC,TRBV4-2,TRBJ2-1,NA,once
CASSLWGQGRYNSPLHF,TGTGCCAGCAGTTTATGGGGACAGGGTCGGTATAATTCACCCCTCCACTTT,TRBV27,TRBJ1-6,TRBD1,NA
CASSVLNTGELFF,TGTGCCAGCAGTGTTCTAAACACCGGGGAGCTGTTTTTT,TRBV27,TRBJ2-2,NA,NA
CASSLDRGVYTF,TGTGCCAGCAGCTTGGATCGGGGTGTCTACACCTTC,TRBV5-4,TRBJ1-2,NA,NA
CASSPGQGARVTEAFF,TGTGCCAGCTCACCTGGACAGGGGGCGCGGGTGACTGAAGCTTTCTTT,TRBV18,TRBJ1-1,TRBD1,NA
CASSLGQGQVLRTQYF,TGTGCCAGCAGCCTTGGACAGGGACAGGTCTTACGAACGCAGTATTTT,TRBV5-4,TRBJ2-3,TRBD1,NA
CASSARTGGRYEQYF,TGTGCCAGCAGCGCCCGGACAGGGGGCCGGTACGAGCAGTACTTC,TRBV9,TRBJ2-7,TRBD1,NA
CASSASGTRYNEQFF,TGTGCCAGCAGCGCATCCGGGACTAGATACAATGAGCAGTTCTTC,TRBV7-9,TRBJ2-1,TRBD2,NA
CASSTPITSDLVGELFF,TGTGCCAGCAGCACGCCGATTACTAGCGATTTAGTCGGGGAGCTGTTTTTT,TRBV7-3,TRBJ2-2,TRBD2,NA